These 11 T cell receptor beta chains were all obtained from the same sample, sequenced in a study of identical twins. Each CDR3 protein gets one entry after TCRdb re-called the 5' RACE reads with MiXCR. The sample lists some 710,000 distinct CDR3 sequences, 6% to 6.5% occurring once. The sample was naive T cells sorted from blood. The receptors come from a young man in good health.

The chain has TRBV5-1 and TRBJ2-2, with no clear D. This CDR3 has 15 residues. Germline CDR1 is SGHRS and CDR2 is YFSETQ. V gave up 1 base and J gave up 5 bases, with 12 bases separating them. DNA of the CDR3: TGCGCCAGCAGCTTGCGAGCGTTGGGGACCGGGGAGCTGTTTTTT. It encodes CASSLRALGTGELFF. Filled out from reference TRBV5-1 and TRBJ2-2, the complete variable domain reads KAGVTQTPRYLIKTRGQQVTLSCSPISGHRSVSWYQQTPGQGLQFLFEYFSETQRNKGNFPGRFSGRQFSNSRSEMNVSTLELGDSALYLCASSLRALGTGELFFGEGSRLTVL.

This clonotype was recorded a few times. CDR3: CASSSTSGAVGTQYF. DNA of the CDR3: TGTGCCAGCAGCTCAACCTCGGGAGCGGTTGGGACCCAGTACTTC. The J gene is TRBJ2-5, the V gene TRBV11-2, with D possibly TRBD2 on 6 matching bases. Trimming removed 4 bases at V and 7 bases at J, with 19 bases between. This CDR3 is built from 15 residues. Germline V CDR1 and CDR2: SGHAT, FQNNGV.

This clonotype has a count of ten or more. The chain recombines TRBV7-2 with TRBJ2-5; D ambiguous. The CDR3 loop spans 14 amino acids. V was trimmed by 5 bases and J by 3 bases, leaving 13 bases between them. CDR1 is SGHTA and CDR2 is FQGNSA in the germline V gene. The CDR3: CASSLSANKETQYF. DNA for the CDR3: TGTGCCAGCAGCCTGTCAGCGAACAAAGAGACCCAGTACTTC. Full variable domain (rest looked up from reference TRBV7-2 and TRBJ2-5): GAGVSQSPSNKVTEKGKDVELRCDPISGHTALYWYRQSLGQGLEFLIYFQGNSAPDKSGLPSDRFSAERTGGSVSTLTIQRTQQEDSAVYLCASSLSANKETQYFGPGTRLLVL.

Ten or more counts support this clonotype. The CDR3 loop is CASSYRGNEQFF. DNA for the CDR3: TGTGCCAGCAGTTACCGGGGGAATGAGCAGTTCTTC. The V and J genes are TRBV6-2 or TRBV6-3 and TRBJ2-1; a weak D match, TRBD2 (6 bases). Germline V gene sequence: CDR1 MNHEY, CDR2 SVGEGT. Trimming cost V 2 bases and J 7 bases, with 6 bases left between them. This CDR3 has 12 amino acids.

The chain employs TRBV5-1 and TRBJ2-3; 7 bases align to TRBD1. Germline loops: CDR1 SGHRS, CDR2 YFSETQ. J was trimmed by 1 base and V by 4 bases; bases with no gene match: 9. This CDR3 spans 16 amino acids. The CDR3 protein is CASSAVPGGRTDTQYF. The CDR3 DNA sequence: TGCGCCAGCAGCGCCGTGCCAGGGGGTCGCACAGATACGCAGTATTTT.

Remarks on this clonotype: Being one base from a much bigger clone, this may be a read error. The chain has TRBV12-3 or TRBV12-4 and TRBJ2-1; D gene ambiguous. The CDR3 runs to 15 residues. CDR3 bases: TGTGCCAGCAGTTTTCTCCTAGGCCCCCGCAATGAGCAGTCCTTC. Amino acids: CASSFLLGPRNEQSF.

This clonotype was seen repeatedly, ten times or more. The chain joins TRBV5-1 to TRBJ2-3, with 8 bases identical to TRBD1. Trimming cost V 0 bases and J 6 bases; bases outside gene matches: 9. CDR1 is SGHRS, CDR2 YFSETQ, per germline. The CDR3 length is 16 residues. The CDR3 protein is CASSLGDRQILDTQYF. The CDR3, as DNA: TGCGCCAGCAGCTTGGGGGACAGGCAAATTTTGGATACGCAGTATTTT.

A few counts support this clonotype. The chain joins TRBV18 to TRBJ2-5, with D maybe TRBD2 (6 bases). Per germline, CDR1 KGHSH and CDR2 LQKENI. The CDR3 loop spans 15 amino acids. V lost 1 base to trimming and J lost 0 bases, with 9 bases between them. CDR3 in DNA: TGTGCCAGCTCACCACGAGGCGGGAACCAAGAGACCCAGTACTTC. This sequence encodes CASSPRGGNQETQYF.

V gene TRBV5-1 combines with J gene TRBJ1-3; 7 nucleotides match TRBD1. There are 17 residues in the CDR3. CDR1 and CDR2 from the germline V gene are SGHRS and YFSETQ. V shed 1 base, J shed 0 bases, and the junction held 7 bases outside the gene matches. Written as DNA, the CDR3 is TGCGCCAGCAGCTTGATGGGACAGCAGAGCTCTGGAAACACCATATATTTT. It specifies CASSLMGQQSSGNTIYF. The full variable domain, in which reference TRBV5-1 and TRBJ1-3 provide the parts outside the CDR3, is KAGVTQTPRYLIKTRGQQVTLSCSPISGHRSVSWYQQTPGQGLQFLFEYFSETQRNKGNFPGRFSGRQFSNSRSEMNVSTLELGDSALYLCASSLMGQQSSGNTIYFGEGSWLTVV.

At least ten counts were recorded for this clonotype. The J gene is TRBJ1-2, the V gene TRBV5-1, with D perhaps TRBD1 (6 bases). This CDR3 has 14 residues. The germline gives CDR1 SGHRS, CDR2 YFSETQ. Trimming removed 2 bases from V and 6 bases from J, with 14 bases in between. The CDR3 region has the DNA TGCGCCAGCAGCTTTAGGACAGTCTTGGATGGCTACACCTTC. This codes for CASSFRTVLDGYTF.

The V call is TRBV18, the J call TRBJ2-1, with D uncertain. Trimming stripped 3 bases from V and 1 base from J, with 10 bases between. CDR3 length: 15 residues. Germline CDR1 KGHSH, CDR2 LQKENI. CDR3: CASSPDQLSYNEQFF. In nucleotides, the CDR3 is TGTGCCAGCTCACCGGACCAGCTGTCCTACAATGAGCAGTTCTTC.